The 17 T cell receptor beta chains below come from one sample, sequenced in a study of blood T cells in healthy people across ages. A second 7 to 11 cycle PCR used barcoded and J-beta primers. MiXCR was run by TCRdb on the 5' RACE reads, yielding one entry per CDR3 protein. The table has 850,000 to 1,100,000 distinct CDR3 sequences, under 40% seen once. The material sequenced was blood. The receptor source for this set is a man between 18 and 35 years old in good health.

V usage is TRBV7-3 and J usage is TRBJ1-3; D perhaps matches TRBD1 (5 bases). The CDR3 has 17 amino acids. The germline CDR1 and CDR2 sequences are SGHTA and FQGTGA. Trimming removed 3 bases from V and 0 bases from J, with 15 bases in between. The CDR3 here is CASSFSPGRISGNTIYF. The CDR3 nucleotides read TGTGCCAGCAGCTTTTCCCCGGGACGCATCTCTGGAAACACCATATATTTT.

This clonotype was found a few times. The V and J genes are TRBV3-1 and TRBJ1-5, with D uncertain. Germline CDR1 and CDR2: LGHDT and YNNKEL (reference sequence). The germline V and J ends were trimmed by 4 bases and 6 bases, with 7 bases remaining between them. The CDR3 is 12 residues long. CDR3 in amino acids: CASSRSSQPQHF. In DNA, the CDR3 is TGTGCCAGCAGCCGTTCAAGTCAGCCCCAGCATTTT.

In nucleotides, the CDR3 is TGTGCCAGCAGCTCGGCCACCCTAAGCACAGATACGCAGTATTTT. It is translated as CASSSATLSTDTQYF. This rearrangement joins TRBV5-6 to TRBJ2-3; D gene ambiguous. The germline V and J ends were trimmed by 3 bases and 0 bases, with 11 bases remaining between them. The CDR3 contains 15 residues. Per the germline V gene, CDR1 is SGHDT and CDR2 is YYEEEE.

V is TRBV9 and J is TRBJ2-6; no firm D call. The CDR3 covers 23 residues. Germline CDR1 and CDR2: SGDLS and YYNGEE. V lost 3 bases and J 0 bases, leaving 31 bases between the germline ends. The CDR3 is CASSAPSVNRTNFLLSGANVLTF. In nucleotides, the CDR3 is TGTGCCAGCAGCGCTCCATCCGTAAACAGAACCAACTTTCTCCTCTCTGGGGCCAACGTCCTGACTTTC.

This clonotype showed up just a few times. The rearrangement uses TRBV6-4 and TRBJ1-2, with D maybe TRBD1 (6 bases). The V and J ends lost 4 bases and 3 bases respectively, with 12 bases between them. Germline V gene sequence: CDR1 MRHNA, CDR2 SNTAGT. The CDR3 is made up of 14 amino acids. The CDR3 bases are TGTGCCAGCAGTGCCACAGGGACCCACTATGGCTACACCTTC. Its translation: CASSATGTHYGYTF.

This clonotype is a singleton in its sample. The CDR3 region is CASSFREGPSGNTIYF. The CDR3 region has the DNA TGTGCCAGCAGCTTTCGCGAAGGTCCCTCTGGAAACACCATATATTTT. The V gene is TRBV5-6, the J gene TRBJ1-3, with no clear D. Germline assignment: CDR1 SGHDT and CDR2 YYEEEE. The germline V and J ends were trimmed by 2 bases and 0 bases, with 12 bases remaining between them. The CDR3 has 16 residues.

V usage is TRBV5-7 and J usage is TRBJ2-4, with D maybe TRBD1 (6 bases). TRBV5-7 is assigned to the ORF class and has an uncertain function. This CDR3 is built from 15 residues. V lost 0 bases and J lost 7, with 14 bases in between. Here the CDR3 reads CASSLESGDGNIQYF. CDR3 sequence (DNA): TGTGCCAGCAGCTTGGAGTCAGGGGATGGGAACATTCAGTACTTC.

The sample holds one count of this clonotype. The chain has TRBV4-3 and TRBJ1-2; 7 bases align to TRBD1. V was pared by 0 bases and J by 4 bases, with 5 bases of the junction left unmatched. The CDR3 contains 15 residues. Germline V gene lookup returns CDR1 LGHNA and CDR2 YSLEER. The CDR3 loop is CASSQDGTAFYGYTF. In DNA form, the CDR3 reads TGCGCCAGCAGCCAAGATGGGACAGCCTTCTATGGCTACACCTTC.

V gene TRBV6-2 or TRBV6-3 combines with J gene TRBJ2-7; TRBD1 matches 10 bases. Looked up from germline, CDR1 is MNHEY and CDR2 is SVGEGT. V lost 0 bases to trimming and J lost 4 bases; unmatched junction nucleotides: 9. The CDR3 covers 17 residues. CDR3 protein: CASSYSRQGALLYEQYF. The DNA of the CDR3 is TGTGCCAGCAGTTACTCGAGACAGGGGGCTCTGCTGTACGAGCAGTACTTC.

This clonotype was seen a few times. The chain uses TRBV20-1 and TRBJ2-7; 12 nucleotides align to TRBD2. The length of the CDR3 is 15 residues. With V trimmed by 6 bases and J by 2 bases, 8 bases remained unmatched. Germline-derived CDR1 and CDR2 are DFQATT and SNEGSKA (reference sequence). The CDR3 reads CSAKFTSGGTYEQYF. DNA for the CDR3: TGCAGTGCCAAATTTACTAGCGGGGGGACCTACGAGCAGTACTTC.

The chain recombines TRBV6-2 or TRBV6-3 with TRBJ2-5; D may be TRBD1 or TRBD2 (5 bases each). The CDR3 is made up of 16 amino acids. The V end was cut by 4 bases, the J end by 11 bases, with 26 bases between. Germline-derived CDR1 and CDR2 are MNHEY and SVGEGT. The CDR3 region is CASSLFGGTSSNEQYF. The DNA of the CDR3 is TGTGCCAGCAGTTTGTTTGGGGGTACAAGTAGCAATGAGCAGTACTTC.

This clonotype was counted at least ten times. The J gene is TRBJ1-1, the V gene TRBV7-2, with D unclear. The CDR3 length is 14 residues. Per germline, CDR1 SGHTA and CDR2 FQGNSA. The V and J ends lost 8 bases and 0 bases respectively, with 13 bases between them. The CDR3 region has the DNA TGTGCCAGCTCACCGGACCGAATGAACACTGAAGCTTTCTTT. It yields the protein CASSPDRMNTEAFF. Looking up the rest from reference TRBV7-2 and TRBJ1-1 gives the full variable domain: GAGVSQSPSNKVTEKGKDVELRCDPISGHTALYWYRQSLGQGLEFLIYFQGNSAPDKSGLPSDRFSAERTGGSVSTLTIQRTQQEDSAVYLCASSPDRMNTEAFFGQGTRLTVV.

The chain carries TRBV6-2 or TRBV6-3 and TRBJ1-2; 7 positions agree with TRBD1. Unmatched junction bases numbered 12, after V lost 11 bases and J lost 0 bases. CDR1 is MNHEY, CDR2 SVGEGT, per germline. This CDR3 region has 15 residues. The CDR3 DNA sequence: TGTGCCGGCAACGCCCCGGGACAGACTAACTATGGCTACACCTTC. Residues: CAGNAPGQTNYGYTF.

This clonotype appeared a few times. The chain employs TRBV7-2 and TRBJ2-5; 8 positions match TRBD2. V lost 1 base and J lost 5; bases outside the gene matches: 3. Germline-derived CDR1 and CDR2 are SGHTA and FQGNSA. There are 14 residues in the CDR3. Written as DNA, the CDR3 is TGTGCCAGCAGCTTAGGGGGACTAGTTGAGACCCAGTACTTC. This sequence encodes CASSLGGLVETQYF.

This clonotype appeared once. The rearrangement uses TRBV7-9 and TRBJ2-2; possible D gene TRBD2, 7 bases. CDR1 and CDR2 (germline): SEHNR, FQNEAQ (reference sequence). Trimming left V 5 bases short and J 9 bases short, with 13 bases between. The CDR3 loop spans 13 amino acids. CDR3 sequence: CASSHRGARELFF. For the CDR3, the DNA is TGTGCCAGCAGCCACCGGGGGGCCAGGGAGCTGTTTTTT. The full variable domain, completed using reference TRBV7-9 and TRBJ2-2, is DTGVSQNPRHKITKRGQNVTFRCDPISEHNRLYWYRQTLGQGPEFLTYFQNEAQLEKSRLLSDRFSAERPKGSFSTLEIQRTEQGDSAMYLCASSHRGARELFFGEGSRLTVL.

In this sample, this clonotype turned up a few times. The chain couples TRBV6-5 to TRBJ1-5; D not certain. V gave up 10 bases and J gave up 5 bases, with 12 bases separating them. CDR1 MNHEY and CDR2 SVGAGI come from the germline V gene. The CDR3 sequence is 12 residues long. CDR3 bases: TGTGCCACCGGACCCGGGCATCAGCCCCAGCATTTT. It translates to CATGPGHQPQHF.

The rearrangement links TRBV20-1 to TRBJ2-7; possible D gene TRBD2, 5 bases. CDR3 length: 10 amino acids. The ends were cut back, 7 bases at V and 2 bases at J, with 6 bases in the middle. CDR1 is DFQATT, CDR2 SNEGSKA, per germline (reference sequence). CDR3 nucleotide sequence: TGCAGTGTGGGAGCCTACGAGCAGTACTTC. Its translation: CSVGAYEQYF.